These T cell receptor beta chains were read from a single sample in a study of response to subunit inactivated influenza vaccine. TCRdb redid the calling of the RT-PCR reads with MiXCR, one entry per CDR3 protein. The sample contains around 530,000 distinct CDR3 sequences, approximately 15% of which appear only once. The sample here was CD4+ T cells sorted from PBMCs, taken roughly 24 months after vaccination. All receptors derive from a man between 50 and 69 years old who received an inactivated influenza vaccine. The CDR3 runs from the conserved cysteine through the conserved F or W. D genes are given only for firm matches. Clone size is shown for a subset of rows, as once, few, many or a class of expanded clone.

.	TRBV7-2	TRBJ2-5	TRBD2	TGTGCCAGCAGCCCGTCCTATAGCGGGAGAGAGACCCAGTACTTC	CASSPSYSGRETQYF
.	TRBV6-1	TRBJ2-1	TRBD1	TGTGCCAGCAGTGCGTCCAGGGGGTCCTACAATGAGCAGTTCTTC	CASSASRGSYNEQFF
.	TRBV5-6	TRBJ1-2	.	TGTGCCAGCAGCTTGGCCCTTGGGGGTACAAGCTACACCTTC	CASSLALGGTSYTF
few	TRBV29-1	TRBJ1-4	TRBD1	TGCAGCGTCGGGACAGGGAGTGTTAATGAAAAACTGTTTTTT	CSVGTGSVNEKLFF
.	TRBV12-3/TRBV12-4	TRBJ1-1	.	TGTGCCAGCAGTTTCCAGGGTTTCACTGAAGCTTTCTTT	CASSFQGFTEAFF
few	TRBV28	TRBJ1-5	TRBD1	TGTGCCAGCAGCCCTTTAGGGACAGGGGCGGGTCAGCCCCAGCATTTT	CASSPLGTGAGQPQHF
few	TRBV12-3/TRBV12-4	TRBJ2-3	.	TGTGCCAGCAGTTTATGGGCGAATACGCAGTATTTT	CASSLWANTQYF
many	TRBV24-1	TRBJ2-5	.	TGTGCCACCAGTGATCCCCGGGACAACTTTGGAGGACAAGAGACCCAGTACTTC	CATSDPRDNFGGQETQYF
few	TRBV11-2	TRBJ1-1	.	TGTGCCAGCAGCTTAGATTTGAGGACTGAAGCTTTCTTT	CASSLDLRTEAFF
few	TRBV20-1	TRBJ2-1	.	TGCAGTGCTAGAAAGGGACGGACAGTCGTTAGGAGCTCCTACAATGAGCAGTTCTTC	CSARKGRTVVRSSYNEQFF
few	TRBV5-1	TRBJ1-2	.	TGCGCCAGCAGCGCGATGACAGTTAACTATGGCTACACCTTC	CASSAMTVNYGYTF
.	TRBV11-1	TRBJ2-1	.	TGTGCCAGCAGCTTAGGGAGGAGTGGCAATGAGCAGTTCTTC	CASSLGRSGNEQFF
.	TRBV29-1	TRBJ2-7	TRBD1	TGCAGCGTTACGCGGGGACAGGGGTACGAGCAGTACTTC	CSVTRGQGYEQYF
.	TRBV4-3	TRBJ2-5	.	TGCGCCAGCAGCCAAGATGCTGGGGGAAGAGAGACCCAGTACTTC	CASSQDAGGRETQYF
.	TRBV27	TRBJ1-4	TRBD1	TGTGCCAGCAGTCGTGTACAGGGGGCACGGGAAAAACTGTTTTTT	CASSRVQGAREKLFF
.	TRBV5-5	TRBJ2-2	.	TGTGCCAGCAGCCGGGTGGGTCAGAACACCGGGGAGCTGTTTTTT	CASSRVGQNTGELFF
.	TRBV15	TRBJ1-3	.	TGTGCCACCAGCAGAGAGGGAACAATTGGAAACACCATATATTTT	CATSREGTIGNTIYF
.	TRBV12-3/TRBV12-4	TRBJ2-7	TRBD2	TGTGCCAGCAGTTTAGGACTAGCGCGTATCGAGCAGTACTTC	CASSLGLARIEQYF
few	TRBV3-1	TRBJ2-1	TRBD2	TGTGCCAGCAGCCTCGGACTAGCGGGACCTTCCTACAATGAGCAGTTCTTC	CASSLGLAGPSYNEQFF
.	TRBV6-1	TRBJ2-1	.	TGTGCCAGCAGAGCAGGGGCCCATGGACAGTTCTTC	CASRAGAHGQFF
many	TRBV7-2	TRBJ1-1	.	TGTGCCAGCAGCTTAGAGCAGGGATTGGCGACTGAAGCTTTCTTT	CASSLEQGLATEAFF
.	TRBV7-9	TRBJ2-2	.	TGTGCCAGCAGCGAAACCGGGCCCGGGGAGCTGTTTTTT	CASSETGPGELFF
.	TRBV29-1	TRBJ2-5	.	TGCAGCGCTTTGCCTGGGGAGACCCAGTACTTC	CSALPGETQYF
few	TRBV20-1	TRBJ1-2	.	TGCAGTGCTACGGACAGCTATGGCTACACCTTC	CSATDSYGYTF
once	TRBV5-1	TRBJ2-3	.	TGCGCCAGCAGCTTGGTGTTATCCCCAGATACGCAGTATTTT	CASSLVLSPDTQYF
.	TRBV7-9	TRBJ1-5	.	TGTGCCAGCAGCCCCGCCGCGGGGAGATATCAGCCCCAGCATTTT	CASSPAAGRYQPQHF
.	TRBV29-1	TRBJ2-3	.	TGCAGCGACCGTAGGACCGAGGGAGATACGCAGTATTTT	CSDRRTEGDTQYF
.	TRBV20-1	TRBJ1-2	TRBD1	TGCAGTGCTTCCGGGACAGGGATAGGCTACACCTTC	CSASGTGIGYTF
.	TRBV20-1	TRBJ2-3	.	TGCAGTGCTAGAGCTCCAACAGGGTTCAGCCTTGGTACGCAGTATTTT	CSARAPTGFSLGTQYF
.	TRBV12-3/TRBV12-4	TRBJ1-5	.	TGTGCCAGCAGCCCGGACTCTCTGGGGAATCAGCCCCAGCATTTT	CASSPDSLGNQPQHF
few	TRBV20-1	TRBJ2-3	.	TGCAGTGCTAGCTCCGGACAGCACACAGATACGCAGTATTTT	CSASSGQHTDTQYF
.	TRBV28	TRBJ2-3	.	TGTGCCAGCAGTTTAGGCGGCGGGGACGATACGCAGTATTTT	CASSLGGGDDTQYF
many	TRBV29-1	TRBJ2-7	TRBD2	TGCAGCGTTGAAATAGCGGGAGCCCCCTACGAGCAGTACTTC	CSVEIAGAPYEQYF
many	TRBV7-8	TRBJ2-3	TRBD2	TGTGCCAGCAGCTTAACTAGCGGGATACGCACAGATACGCAGTATTTT	CASSLTSGIRTDTQYF
few	TRBV5-6	TRBJ1-1	.	TGTGCCAGCAGCAAAGAATGGGACACTGAAGCTTTCTTT	CASSKEWDTEAFF
few	TRBV5-1	TRBJ2-5	.	TGCGCCAGCAGCACCGGGACTCCACAAGAGACCCAGTACTTC	CASSTGTPQETQYF
.	TRBV5-1	TRBJ2-2	TRBD1	TGCGCCAGCAGCCCTAGGGACAGGGGGACCGGGGAGCTGTTTTTT	CASSPRDRGTGELFF